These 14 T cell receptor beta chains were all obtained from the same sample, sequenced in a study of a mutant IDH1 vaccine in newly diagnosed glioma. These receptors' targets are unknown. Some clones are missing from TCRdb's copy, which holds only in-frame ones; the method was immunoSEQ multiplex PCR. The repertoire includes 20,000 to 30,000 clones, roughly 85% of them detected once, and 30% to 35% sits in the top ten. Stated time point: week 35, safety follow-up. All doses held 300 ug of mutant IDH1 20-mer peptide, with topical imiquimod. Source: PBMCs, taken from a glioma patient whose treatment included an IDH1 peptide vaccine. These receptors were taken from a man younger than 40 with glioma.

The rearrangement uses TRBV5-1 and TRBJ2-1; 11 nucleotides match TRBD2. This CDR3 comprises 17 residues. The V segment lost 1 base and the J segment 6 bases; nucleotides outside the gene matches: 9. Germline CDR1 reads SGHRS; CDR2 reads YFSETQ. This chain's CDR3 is CASSLTSGLAEINEQFF. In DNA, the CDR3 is TGCGCCAGCAGCTTGACCTCGGGACTAGCGGAGATCAATGAGCAGTTCTTC.

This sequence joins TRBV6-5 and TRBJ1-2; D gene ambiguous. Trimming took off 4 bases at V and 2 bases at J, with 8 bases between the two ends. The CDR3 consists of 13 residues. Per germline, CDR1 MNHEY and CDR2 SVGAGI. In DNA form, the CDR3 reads TGTGCCAGCAGTTCCGGCCGGAACTATGGCTACACCTTC. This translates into CASSSGRNYGYTF.

The CDR3 nucleotides are TGTGCCAGCAGCTTACCCAGGGGGCTGGACTATGGCTACACCTTC. Amino acid sequence: CASSLPRGLDYGYTF. This chain uses TRBV5-4 with TRBJ1-2; 8 bases are a match to TRBD1. The germline V gene has CDR1 SGHNT and CDR2 YYREEE (reference sequence). The trim removed 2 bases at V and 3 bases at J, leaving 6 bases unmatched. The CDR3 totals 15 residues.

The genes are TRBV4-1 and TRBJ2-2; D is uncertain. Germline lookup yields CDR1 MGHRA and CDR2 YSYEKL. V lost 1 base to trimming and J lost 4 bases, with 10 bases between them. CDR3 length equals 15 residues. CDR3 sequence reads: CASSQVRVLTGELFF. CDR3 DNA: TGCGCCAGCAGCCAAGTACGGGTTCTCACCGGGGAGCTGTTTTTT.

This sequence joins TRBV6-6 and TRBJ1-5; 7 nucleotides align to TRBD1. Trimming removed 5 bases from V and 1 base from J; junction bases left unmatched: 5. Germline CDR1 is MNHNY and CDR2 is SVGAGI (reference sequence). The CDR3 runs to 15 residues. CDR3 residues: CASSRRQGSNQPQHF. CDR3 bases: TGTGCCAGCAGTCGCCGACAGGGAAGCAATCAGCCCCAGCATTTT.

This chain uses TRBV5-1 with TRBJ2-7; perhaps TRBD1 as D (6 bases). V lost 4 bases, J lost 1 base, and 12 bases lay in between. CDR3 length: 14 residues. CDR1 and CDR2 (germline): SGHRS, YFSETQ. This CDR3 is CASSPVGGSYEQYF. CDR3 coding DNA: TGCGCCAGCAGCCCCGTAGGGGGATCCTACGAGCAGTACTTC.

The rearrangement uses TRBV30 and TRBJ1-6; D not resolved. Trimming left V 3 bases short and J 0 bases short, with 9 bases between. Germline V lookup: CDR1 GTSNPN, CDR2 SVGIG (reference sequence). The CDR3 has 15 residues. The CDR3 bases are TGTGCCTGGAGCGCGAGTAGCTCCTATAATTCACCCCTCCACTTT. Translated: CAWSASSSYNSPLHF.

The CDR3 DNA reads as TGTGCCAGTACCCCGGGACAGGGGTCATCCGAGCAGTACTTC. This translates into CASTPGQGSSEQYF. The chain joins TRBV19 to TRBJ2-7; 10 bases are a match to TRBD1. Germline V gene data show CDR1 as LNHDA and CDR2 as SQIVND (reference sequence). The V segment lost 7 bases and the J segment 6 bases; nucleotides outside the gene matches: 9. The CDR3 consists of 14 residues.

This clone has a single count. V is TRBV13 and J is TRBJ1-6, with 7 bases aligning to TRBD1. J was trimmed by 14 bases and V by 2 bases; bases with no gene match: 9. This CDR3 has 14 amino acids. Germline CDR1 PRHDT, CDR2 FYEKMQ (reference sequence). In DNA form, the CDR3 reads TGTGCCAGCAGCTTAAGAACAGGGGTTCTTTCCCTCCACTTT. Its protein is CASSLRTGVLSLHF.

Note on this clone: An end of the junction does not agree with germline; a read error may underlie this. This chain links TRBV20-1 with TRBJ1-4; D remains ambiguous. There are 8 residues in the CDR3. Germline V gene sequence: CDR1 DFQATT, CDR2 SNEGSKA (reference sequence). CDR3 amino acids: CSASGRNF. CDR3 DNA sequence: TGCAGTGCTAGCGGACGAAATTTT.

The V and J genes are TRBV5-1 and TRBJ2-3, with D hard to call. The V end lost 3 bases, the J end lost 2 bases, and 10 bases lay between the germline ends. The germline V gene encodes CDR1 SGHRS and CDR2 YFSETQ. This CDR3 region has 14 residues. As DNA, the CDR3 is TGCGCCAGCAGCTCTGCGGCAGTCACAGATACGCAGTATTTT. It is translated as CASSSAAVTDTQYF.

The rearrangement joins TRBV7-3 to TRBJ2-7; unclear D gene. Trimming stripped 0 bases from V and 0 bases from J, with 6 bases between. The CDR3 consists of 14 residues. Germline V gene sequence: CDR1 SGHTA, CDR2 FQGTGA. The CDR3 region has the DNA TGTGCCAGCAGCTTAACGGGCGGCTCCTACGAGCAGTACTTC. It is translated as CASSLTGGSYEQYF.

The CDR3 here is CASSIGTSGRAFYEQYF. The CDR3 DNA is TGTGCCAGTAGTATCGGTACTAGCGGGAGGGCCTTCTACGAGCAGTACTTC. This sequence joins TRBV19 and TRBJ2-7, with 13 bases aligning to TRBD2. The CDR3 runs to 17 residues. Germline CDR1 is LNHDA and CDR2 is SQIVND (reference sequence). Losses at the gene ends were 3 bases for V and 3 bases for J; bases not matched to a gene: 8. Supplemented by reference TRBV19 and TRBJ2-7, the full variable domain reads DGGITQSPKYLFRKEGQNVTLSCEQNLNHDAMYWYRQDPGQGLRLIYYSQIVNDFQKGDIAEGYSVSREKKESFPLTVTSAQKNPTAFYLCASSIGTSGRAFYEQYFGPGTRLTVT.

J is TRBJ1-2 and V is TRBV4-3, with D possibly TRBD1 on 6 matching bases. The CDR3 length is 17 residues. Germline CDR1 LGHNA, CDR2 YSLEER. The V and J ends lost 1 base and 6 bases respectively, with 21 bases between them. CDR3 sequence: CASSQGWDGGLEDGYTF. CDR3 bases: TGCGCCAGCAGCCAAGGGTGGGATGGGGGGCTAGAGGATGGCTACACCTTC.